Listed below are T cell receptor beta chains from one sample, sequenced in a study of radiotherapy plus CTLA-4 blockade in lung cancer. Produced via immunoSEQ multiplex PCR; TCRdb's table is partial and in-frame only. Of 9,500 to 15,000 clones listed, about 86% are singletons. The specimen comprised peripheral blood, sampled from a patient treated with radiotherapy plus ipilimumab. These receptors were taken from a human donor with non-small cell lung cancer that progressed on radiotherapy plus ipilimumab. The conserved cysteine and the conserved F or W are not part of the CDR3 here. Only some rows state a clone size, as once, few, many or a class for expanded clones.

clone_size: -; j_call: TRBJ2-3; v_call: TRBV27; cdr3_aa: ASSTGFTDTQY
clone_size: -; j_call: TRBJ1-6; v_call: TRBV18; cdr3_aa: ASSPLGPGDNSPLH
clone_size: -; j_call: TRBJ2-6; v_call: TRBV7-9; cdr3_aa: ASSFGAGNVLT
clone_size: -; j_call: TRBJ2-1; v_call: TRBV20-1; cdr3_aa: STGTSNEQF
clone_size: -; j_call: TRBJ2-7; v_call: TRBV20-1; cdr3_aa: SARVDTEQY
clone_size: -; j_call: TRBJ1-1; v_call: TRBV7-9; cdr3_aa: ASSSYEDKNTEAF
clone_size: -; j_call: TRBJ2-7; v_call: TRBV7-2; cdr3_aa: ASSYGGSSYEQY
clone_size: -; j_call: TRBJ2-5; v_call: TRBV5-6; cdr3_aa: ASSFGGQETQY
clone_size: -; j_call: TRBJ1-1; v_call: TRBV2; cdr3_aa: ASSEIRARAF
clone_size: -; j_call: TRBJ2-1; v_call: TRBV6-1; cdr3_aa: ASSITGRDEQF
clone_size: -; j_call: TRBJ1-2; v_call: TRBV27; cdr3_aa: ASREGGAWGYT
clone_size: -; j_call: TRBJ1-2; v_call: TRBV19; cdr3_aa: AAGQGSTNFYYGYT
clone_size: -; j_call: TRBJ2-5; v_call: TRBV7-3; cdr3_aa: ASSPGTEETQY
clone_size: -; j_call: TRBJ1-5; v_call: TRBV19; cdr3_aa: ASSLFSTRGNQPQH
clone_size: -; j_call: TRBJ1-1; v_call: TRBV2; cdr3_aa: AKQGARTEAF
clone_size: -; j_call: TRBJ2-5; v_call: TRBV9; cdr3_aa: ARSDSVGRRTRTDIYQETQY
clone_size: few; j_call: TRBJ1-2; v_call: TRBV7-2; cdr3_aa: ASSLGTADYGYT
clone_size: -; j_call: TRBJ1-5; v_call: TRBV12-5; cdr3_aa: ASGIRTVNNSNQPQH
clone_size: -; j_call: TRBJ1-1; v_call: TRBV7-6; cdr3_aa: ASSPAIWDTEAF
clone_size: -; j_call: TRBJ1-2; v_call: TRBV25-1; cdr3_aa: ASSDLFSGYT
clone_size: few; j_call: TRBJ1-4; v_call: TRBV6-5; cdr3_aa: ASSYGFQGVDEKLF
clone_size: -; j_call: TRBJ2-7; v_call: TRBV5-1; cdr3_aa: ASSLVGTAEYEQY
clone_size: once; j_call: TRBJ1-2; v_call: TRBV6-5; cdr3_aa: ASSFVGSGGYT
clone_size: once; j_call: TRBJ1-1; v_call: TRBV2; cdr3_aa: ASSGDHNTEAF
clone_size: -; j_call: TRBJ2-7; v_call: TRBV7-7; cdr3_aa: ASSPTGGRLGYEQY
clone_size: -; j_call: TRBJ1-2; v_call: TRBV11-2; cdr3_aa: ASSSTGDDYGYT
clone_size: -; j_call: TRBJ2-3; v_call: TRBV18; cdr3_aa: ASSPPLAGGRDTQY
clone_size: many; j_call: TRBJ1-5; v_call: TRBV9; cdr3_aa: ASSSEASNQPQH
clone_size: few; j_call: TRBJ2-7; v_call: TRBV10-3; cdr3_aa: AISRTGSEQY
clone_size: -; j_call: TRBJ1-4; v_call: TRBV10-3; cdr3_aa: AISAGTGNEKLF
clone_size: -; j_call: TRBJ2-3; v_call: TRBV25-1; cdr3_aa: ASRATSGGVLHTDTQY
clone_size: few; j_call: TRBJ1-4; v_call: TRBV4-3; cdr3_aa: ASSQESGQGNEKLF
clone_size: -; j_call: TRBJ2-3; v_call: TRBV15; cdr3_aa: ATSIKGMGQDPDTQY
clone_size: once; j_call: TRBJ1-5; v_call: TRBV27; cdr3_aa: ASSSYLGGAVQPQH
clone_size: few; j_call: TRBJ2-3; v_call: TRBV5-1; cdr3_aa: ASSFSPGGGDTQY
clone_size: -; j_call: TRBJ1-3; v_call: TRBV4-1; cdr3_aa: ASSQDRLTGGNTIY
clone_size: -; j_call: TRBJ1-6; v_call: TRBV9; cdr3_aa: ASSVVGTENSPLH
clone_size: -; j_call: TRBJ1-2; v_call: TRBV14; cdr3_aa: ASSQDRGRGHGYT
clone_size: -; j_call: TRBJ1-3; v_call: TRBV6-1; cdr3_aa: ASSRTVYSGNTIY
clone_size: -; j_call: TRBJ1-4; v_call: TRBV5-1; cdr3_aa: ASSLRAPLGGSANEKLF
clone_size: -; j_call: TRBJ1-2; v_call: TRBV18; cdr3_aa: ASSPAAGNYGYT
clone_size: -; j_call: TRBJ2-1; v_call: TRBV11-2; cdr3_aa: ASSWTSGGFSYNEQF
clone_size: -; j_call: TRBJ2-5; v_call: TRBV6-1; cdr3_aa: ASGETVVEETQY
clone_size: -; j_call: TRBJ1-1; v_call: TRBV25-1; cdr3_aa: ASSPPGRSTEAF
clone_size: -; j_call: TRBJ2-3; v_call: TRBV19; cdr3_aa: ASSIDTTWDTQY
clone_size: -; j_call: TRBJ2-2; v_call: TRBV10-3; cdr3_aa: AIRGTSGGQNTGELF
clone_size: -; j_call: TRBJ1-6; v_call: TRBV4-2; cdr3_aa: ASSRQIQVENSPLH
clone_size: -; j_call: TRBJ1-2; v_call: TRBV9; cdr3_aa: ASSAETGANNYGYT
clone_size: -; j_call: TRBJ2-7; v_call: TRBV5-1; cdr3_aa: ASSPTGGGRSYEQY
clone_size: -; j_call: TRBJ2-5; v_call: TRBV11-2; cdr3_aa: ASSRTVQETQY
clone_size: -; j_call: TRBJ2-2; v_call: TRBV27; cdr3_aa: ASSFGVRNTGELF
clone_size: -; j_call: TRBJ2-3; v_call: TRBV11-2; cdr3_aa: ASSTTAGVVTDTQY